This T cell receptor (beta chain) was sequenced for a study of T cell changes during pregnancy in multiple sclerosis (dated by TCRdb to between 2018 and 2021). About the study as a whole: Changes in the T cell repertoire over the course of pregnancy were examined in this study in women with multiple sclerosis.

From cysteine to phenylalanine, the CDR3 is 15 amino acids long. The only DNA kept is the CDR3, 45 bases in frame from the first base. Trimming costs V 3 bases and J 0 bases, and their ends lie 8 bases apart. From the germline V gene (reference sequence), CDR1 is PRHDT and CDR2 is FYEKMQ. Libraries were built with the immunoSEQ multiplex PCR assay. The clones in this table, taken by TCRdb from immuneACCESS, are in-frame only. Not every clone is retained; where verified, under half of the shortfall comes from an unresolved V gene, and the cause of the rest is unknown. This sample lists about 39,000 clones; about 88% were detected once. The leading ten clones occupy roughly 4% of the sample. With respect to this clone: Its specific antigen is unknown. No clone much larger than this one lies a single base away; base qualities are absent.

In this chain, TRBV13 is recombined with TRBJ2-2; the D segment could be TRBD2, given 6 matching bases. This clonotype originated in a female donor with multiple sclerosis, enrolled in a pregnancy study. The sample was CD8+ T cells from peripheral blood mononuclear cells, taken in the first trimester of pregnancy. The CDR3: CASSLGGANTGELFF. The sequenced DNA: TGTGCCAGCAGCTTGGGCGGGGCGAACACCGGGGAGCTGTTTTTT.